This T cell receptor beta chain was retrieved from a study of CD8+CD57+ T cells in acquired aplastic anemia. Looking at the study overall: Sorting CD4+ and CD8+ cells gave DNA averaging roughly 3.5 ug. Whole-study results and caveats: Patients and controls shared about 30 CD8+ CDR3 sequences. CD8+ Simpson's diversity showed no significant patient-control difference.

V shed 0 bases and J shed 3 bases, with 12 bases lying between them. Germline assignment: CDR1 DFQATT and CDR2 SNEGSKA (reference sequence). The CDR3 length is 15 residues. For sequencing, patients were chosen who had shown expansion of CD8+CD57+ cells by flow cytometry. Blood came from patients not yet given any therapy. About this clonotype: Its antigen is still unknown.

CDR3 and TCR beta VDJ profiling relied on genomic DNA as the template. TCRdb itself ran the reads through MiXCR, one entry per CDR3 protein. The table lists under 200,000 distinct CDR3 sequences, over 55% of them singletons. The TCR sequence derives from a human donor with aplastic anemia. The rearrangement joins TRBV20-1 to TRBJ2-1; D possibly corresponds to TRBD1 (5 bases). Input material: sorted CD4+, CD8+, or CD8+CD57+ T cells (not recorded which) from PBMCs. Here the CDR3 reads CSARDKPGFYNEQFF. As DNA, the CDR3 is TGCAGTGCTAGAGATAAGCCAGGGTTCTACAATGAGCAGTTCTTC.